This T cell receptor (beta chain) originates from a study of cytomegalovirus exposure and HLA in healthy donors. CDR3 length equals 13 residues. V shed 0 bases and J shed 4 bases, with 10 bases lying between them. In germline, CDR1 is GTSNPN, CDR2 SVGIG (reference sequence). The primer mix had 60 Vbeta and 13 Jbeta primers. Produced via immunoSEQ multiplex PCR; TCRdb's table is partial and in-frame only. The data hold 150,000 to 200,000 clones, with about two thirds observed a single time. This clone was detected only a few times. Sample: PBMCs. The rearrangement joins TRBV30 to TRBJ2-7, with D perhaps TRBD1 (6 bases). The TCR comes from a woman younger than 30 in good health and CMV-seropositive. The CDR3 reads CAWSVGQGYEQYF. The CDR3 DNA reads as TGTGCCTGGAGTGTGGGCCAGGGGTACGAGCAGTACTTC.